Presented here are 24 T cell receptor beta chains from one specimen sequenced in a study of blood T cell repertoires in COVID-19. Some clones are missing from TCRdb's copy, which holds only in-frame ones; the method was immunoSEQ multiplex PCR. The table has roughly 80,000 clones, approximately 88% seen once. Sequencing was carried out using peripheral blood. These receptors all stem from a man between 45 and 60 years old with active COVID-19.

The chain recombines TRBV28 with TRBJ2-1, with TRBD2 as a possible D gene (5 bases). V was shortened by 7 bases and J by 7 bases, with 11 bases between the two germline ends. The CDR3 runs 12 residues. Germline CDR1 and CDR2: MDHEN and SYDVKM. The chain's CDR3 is CASTLGVNEQFF. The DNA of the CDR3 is TGTGCCAGCACCCTCGGGGTAAATGAGCAGTTCTTC.

CDR3 residues: CASSPSPRDYSYNEQFF. CDR3 bases: TGTGCCAGCAGCCCGAGCCCCAGGGACTACTCCTACAATGAGCAGTTCTTC. The J gene is TRBJ2-1, the V gene TRBV7-2; 7 positions agree with TRBD2. Germline trimming cut 5 bases from V and 0 bases from J; bases unmatched to any gene: 10. The CDR3 spans 17 residues. Germline V gene data show CDR1 as SGHTA and CDR2 as FQGNSA.

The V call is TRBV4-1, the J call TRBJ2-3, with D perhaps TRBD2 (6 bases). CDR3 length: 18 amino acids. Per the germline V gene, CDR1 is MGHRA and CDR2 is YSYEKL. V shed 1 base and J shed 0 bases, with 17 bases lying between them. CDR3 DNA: TGCGCCAGCAGCCAAGTGGCCCGGGGGAGTTCTAGCACAGATACGCAGTATTTT. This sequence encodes CASSQVARGSSSTDTQYF.

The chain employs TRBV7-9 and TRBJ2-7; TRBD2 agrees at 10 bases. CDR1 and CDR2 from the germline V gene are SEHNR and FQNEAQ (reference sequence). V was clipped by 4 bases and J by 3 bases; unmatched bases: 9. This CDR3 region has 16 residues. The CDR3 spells CASSSNLAGDIYEQYF. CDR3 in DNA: TGTGCCAGCAGCTCGAACCTAGCGGGGGATATCTACGAGCAGTACTTC.

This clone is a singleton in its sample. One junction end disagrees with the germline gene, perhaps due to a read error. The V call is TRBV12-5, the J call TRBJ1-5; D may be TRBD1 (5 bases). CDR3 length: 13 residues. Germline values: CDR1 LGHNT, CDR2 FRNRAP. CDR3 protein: CASGLGGGQPQHF. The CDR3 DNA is TGTGCTAGTGGATTGGGGGGGGGTCAGCCCCAGCATTTT.

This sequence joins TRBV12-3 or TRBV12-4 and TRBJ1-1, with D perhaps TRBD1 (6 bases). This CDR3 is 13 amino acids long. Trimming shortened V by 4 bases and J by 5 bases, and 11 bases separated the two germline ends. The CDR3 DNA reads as TGTGCCAGCAGTTGGTACAGGGAGACTGAAGCTTTCTTT. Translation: CASSWYRETEAFF.

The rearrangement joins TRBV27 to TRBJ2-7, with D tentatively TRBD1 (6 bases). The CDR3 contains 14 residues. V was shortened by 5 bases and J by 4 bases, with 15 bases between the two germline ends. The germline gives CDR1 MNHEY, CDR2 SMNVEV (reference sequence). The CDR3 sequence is CASSHRVTTYEQYF. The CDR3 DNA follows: TGTGCCAGCAGTCACAGGGTGACGACTTACGAGCAGTACTTC.

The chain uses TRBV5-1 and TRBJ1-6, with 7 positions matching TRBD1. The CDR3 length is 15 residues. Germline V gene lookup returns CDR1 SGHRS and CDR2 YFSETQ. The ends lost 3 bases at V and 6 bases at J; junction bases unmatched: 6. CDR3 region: CASSSQGVGNSPLHF. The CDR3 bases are TGCGCCAGCAGCTCCCAGGGGGTGGGTAATTCACCCCTCCACTTT.

CDR3 residues: CASRRSGSSYNEQFF. In DNA form, the CDR3 reads TGTGCCAGCCGTCGGAGCGGGAGCTCCTACAATGAGCAGTTCTTC. J is TRBJ2-1 and V is TRBV27, with TRBD2 identical over 8 bases. The CDR3 spans 15 residues. CDR1 MNHEY and CDR2 SMNVEV come from the germline V gene (reference sequence). Trimming at V came to 8 bases and at J to 0 bases, leaving 6 bases not matched to a gene.

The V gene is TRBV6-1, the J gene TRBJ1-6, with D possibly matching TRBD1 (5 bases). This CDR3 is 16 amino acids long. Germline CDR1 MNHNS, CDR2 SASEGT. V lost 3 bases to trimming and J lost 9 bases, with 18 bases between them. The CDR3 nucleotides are TGTGCCAGCAGTGAGCCGACTGCGGGGCGATTTTCACCCCTCCACTTT. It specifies CASSEPTAGRFSPLHF.

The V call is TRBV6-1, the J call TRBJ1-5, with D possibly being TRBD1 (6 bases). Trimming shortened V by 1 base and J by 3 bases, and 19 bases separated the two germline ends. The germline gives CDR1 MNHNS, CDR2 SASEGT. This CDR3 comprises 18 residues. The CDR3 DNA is TGTGCCAGCAGTGAAGACAACAGGGCGCGTTATTCCAATCAGCCCCAGCATTTT. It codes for CASSEDNRARYSNQPQHF.

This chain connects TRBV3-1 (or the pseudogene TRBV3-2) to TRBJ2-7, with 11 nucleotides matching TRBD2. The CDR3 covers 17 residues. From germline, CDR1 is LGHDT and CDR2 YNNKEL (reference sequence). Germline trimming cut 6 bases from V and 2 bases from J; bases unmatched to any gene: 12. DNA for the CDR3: TGTGCCAGCAGTCGCCACCTGACTAGCGGGAATACCTACGAGCAGTACTTC. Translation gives CASSRHLTSGNTYEQYF.

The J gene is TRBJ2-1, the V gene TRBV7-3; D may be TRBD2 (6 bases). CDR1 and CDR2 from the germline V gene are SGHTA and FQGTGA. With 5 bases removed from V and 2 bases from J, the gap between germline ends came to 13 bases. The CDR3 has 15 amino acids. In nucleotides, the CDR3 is TGTGCCAGCAGCCTCCTTGCGGGACCCTACAATGAGCAGTTCTTC. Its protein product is CASSLLAGPYNEQFF.

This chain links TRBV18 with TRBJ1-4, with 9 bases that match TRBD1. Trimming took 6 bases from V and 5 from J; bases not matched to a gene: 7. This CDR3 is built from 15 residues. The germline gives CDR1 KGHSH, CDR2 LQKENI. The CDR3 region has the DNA TGTGCCAGCTCGTCCCTGGGACAGGGAAATGAAAAACTGTTTTTT. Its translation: CASSSLGQGNEKLFF.

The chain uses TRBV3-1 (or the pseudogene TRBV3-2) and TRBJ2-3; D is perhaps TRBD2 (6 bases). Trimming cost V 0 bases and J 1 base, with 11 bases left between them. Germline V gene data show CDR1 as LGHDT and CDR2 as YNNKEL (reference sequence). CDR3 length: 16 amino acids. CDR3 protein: CASSQESLAGTDTQYF. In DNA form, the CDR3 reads TGTGCCAGCAGCCAAGAATCACTAGCCGGCACAGATACGCAGTATTTT.

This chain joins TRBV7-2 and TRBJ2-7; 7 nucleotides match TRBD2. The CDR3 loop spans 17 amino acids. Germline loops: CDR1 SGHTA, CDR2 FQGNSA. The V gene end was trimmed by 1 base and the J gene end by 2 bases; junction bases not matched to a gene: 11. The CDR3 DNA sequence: TGTGCCAGCAGCTTAGAGCACGTAGCGGGCGCACCCTACGAGCAGTACTTC. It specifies CASSLEHVAGAPYEQYF.

The CDR3 loop reads CASSVGGGSGYNSPLHF. CDR3 in DNA: TGTGCCAGCAGCGTAGGTGGGGGCAGTGGGTATAATTCACCCCTCCACTTT. This chain links TRBV9 with TRBJ1-6, with D tentatively TRBD1 (6 bases). The germline V and J ends were trimmed by 0 bases and 4 bases, with 14 bases remaining between them. CDR1 SGDLS and CDR2 YYNGEE come from the germline V gene. This CDR3 is 17 amino acids long.

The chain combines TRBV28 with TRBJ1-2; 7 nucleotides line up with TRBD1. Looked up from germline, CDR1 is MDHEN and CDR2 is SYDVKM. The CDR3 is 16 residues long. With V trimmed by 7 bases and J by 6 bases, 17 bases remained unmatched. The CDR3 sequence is CASNGQAWAPQHGYTF. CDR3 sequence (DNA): TGTGCCAGCAATGGACAGGCGTGGGCCCCCCAACATGGCTACACCTTC.

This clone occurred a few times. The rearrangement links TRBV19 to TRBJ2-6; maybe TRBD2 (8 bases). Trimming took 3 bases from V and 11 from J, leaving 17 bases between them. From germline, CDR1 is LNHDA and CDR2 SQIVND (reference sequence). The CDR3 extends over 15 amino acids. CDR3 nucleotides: TGTGCCAGTAGTATTAGCGGGACAGCCTTTGACGTCCTGACTTTC. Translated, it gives CASSISGTAFDVLTF.

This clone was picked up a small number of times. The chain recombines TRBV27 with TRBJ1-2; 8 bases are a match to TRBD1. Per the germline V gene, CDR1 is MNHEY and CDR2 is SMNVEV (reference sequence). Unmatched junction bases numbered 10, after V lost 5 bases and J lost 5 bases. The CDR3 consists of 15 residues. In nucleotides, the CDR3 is TGTGCCAGCAGTGCCCGACAGGGGCGCCGTTATGGCTACACCTTC. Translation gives CASSARQGRRYGYTF.

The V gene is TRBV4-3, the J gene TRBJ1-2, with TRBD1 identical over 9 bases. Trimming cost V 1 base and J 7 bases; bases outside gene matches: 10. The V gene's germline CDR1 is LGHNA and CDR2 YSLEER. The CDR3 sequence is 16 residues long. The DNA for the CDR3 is TGCGCCAGCAGCCAAGTTGGGGGACAGGGTCCCGGTGGCTACACCTTC. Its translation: CASSQVGGQGPGGYTF.

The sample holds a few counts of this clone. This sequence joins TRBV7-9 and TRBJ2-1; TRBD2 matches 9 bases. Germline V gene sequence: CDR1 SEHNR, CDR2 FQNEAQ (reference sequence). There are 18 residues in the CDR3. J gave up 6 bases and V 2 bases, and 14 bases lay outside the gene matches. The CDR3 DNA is TGTGCCAGCAGCTTACCGGCAAGGCTAGCGGGAAACAGCAATGAGCAGTTCTTC. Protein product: CASSLPARLAGNSNEQFF. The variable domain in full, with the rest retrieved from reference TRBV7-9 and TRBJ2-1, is DTGVSQNPRHKITKRGQNVTFRCDPISEHNRLYWYRQTLGQGPEFLTYFQNEAQLEKSRLLSDRFSAERPKGSFSTLEIQRTEQGDSAMYLCASSLPARLAGNSNEQFFGPGTRLTVL.

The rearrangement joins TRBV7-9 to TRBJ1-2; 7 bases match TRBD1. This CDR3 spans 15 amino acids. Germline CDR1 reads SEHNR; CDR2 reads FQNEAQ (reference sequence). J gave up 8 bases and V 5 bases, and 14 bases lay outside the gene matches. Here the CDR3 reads CASSPDRPSARGYTF. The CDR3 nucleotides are TGTGCCAGCAGCCCGGACAGGCCCTCGGCCCGGGGCTACACCTTC.

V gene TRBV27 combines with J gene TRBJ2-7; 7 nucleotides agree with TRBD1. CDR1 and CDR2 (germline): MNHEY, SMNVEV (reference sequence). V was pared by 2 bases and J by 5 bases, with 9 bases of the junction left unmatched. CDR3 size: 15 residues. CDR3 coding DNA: TGTGCCAGCAGTTTAGATTTTGACAGGGAGAACGAGCAGTACTTC. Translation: CASSLDFDRENEQYF.